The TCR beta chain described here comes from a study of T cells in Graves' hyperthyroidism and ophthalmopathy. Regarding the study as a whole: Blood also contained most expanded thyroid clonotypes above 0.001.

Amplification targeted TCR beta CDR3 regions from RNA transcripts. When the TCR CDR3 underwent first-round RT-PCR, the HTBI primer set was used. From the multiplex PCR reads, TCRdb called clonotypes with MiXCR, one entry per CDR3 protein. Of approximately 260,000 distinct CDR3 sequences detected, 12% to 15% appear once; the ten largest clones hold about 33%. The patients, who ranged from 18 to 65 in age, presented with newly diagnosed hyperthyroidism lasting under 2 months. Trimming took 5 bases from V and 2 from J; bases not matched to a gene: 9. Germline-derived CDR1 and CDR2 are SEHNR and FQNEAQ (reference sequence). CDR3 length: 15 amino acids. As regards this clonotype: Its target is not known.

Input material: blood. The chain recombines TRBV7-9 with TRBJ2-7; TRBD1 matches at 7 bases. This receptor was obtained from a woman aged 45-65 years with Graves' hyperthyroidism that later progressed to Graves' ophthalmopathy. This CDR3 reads CASSIQGRPPYEQYF. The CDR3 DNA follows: TGTGCCAGCAGCATACAGGGGCGGCCCCCCTACGAGCAGTACTTC. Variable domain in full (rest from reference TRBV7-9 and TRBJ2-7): DTGVSQNPRHKITKRGQNVTFRCDPISEHNRLYWYRQTLGQGPEFLTYFQNEAQLEKSRLLSDRFSAERPKGSFSTLEIQRTEQGDSAMYLCASSIQGRPPYEQYFGPGTRLTVT.